This TCR beta chain appears in the sequencing data of a study of T cell responses to AZD1222 COVID-19 vaccine. The study's findings and limits: Donors skewed white British and female; clonal diversity was possibly underestimated. A rise in Spike-specific TCR breadth and depth followed two AZD1222 doses. Repertoire sampling happened only post peak T cell response.

TCRdb's table, derived via immunoSEQ multiplex PCR, lists solely in-frame clones and lacks some. The sample has tens of thousands of clones, approximately 80% seen once. CDR1 MDHEN and CDR2 SYDVKM come from the germline V gene. Trimming removed 4 bases from V and 7 bases from J; junction bases left unmatched: 6. The CDR3 length is 14 residues. Details on this clone: What it recognizes is unknown.

The receptor's source is an adult who received the AZD1222 COVID-19 vaccine. The sample consisted of peripheral blood, taken 28 days after the second AZD1222 dose. This sequence joins TRBV28 and TRBJ2-5, with 10 bases matching TRBD1. CDR3 loop: CASSSRDRGPTQYF. The CDR3 nucleotides are TGTGCCAGCAGTTCCAGGGACAGGGGACCGACCCAGTACTTC.